This is a list of T cell receptor beta chains from one sample in a study of T cell repertoires and Cas9 in healthy adults. Generated by immunoSEQ multiplex PCR, the TCRdb table keeps only in-frame clones and is missing some. The table shows 20,000 to 25,000 clones, with around 93% occurring only once. Sequencing was carried out using CD4+ effector T cells (CD127+, CD25-, CD137-, CD154-) from PBMCs; culture status not recorded. The source of these receptors is a human donor in good health. Both conserved end residues are part of each CDR3. Fields, in order: J gene, clone size, V gene, D gene, CDR3 DNA, CDR3 protein. The D gene is left open where the match is weak. Some rows have no size entry. The others give once, few or many, or a class for an expanded clone.

TRBJ1-1,-,TRBV4-1,TRBD1,TGCGCCAGCAGCCAAGGGGACAGGGTTCCAAACACTGAAGCTTTCTTT,CASSQGDRVPNTEAFF
TRBJ1-1,-,TRBV7-9,-,TGTGCCAGCAGCTATAGTCGGTTAGGACGGGGACGCACTGAAGCTTTCTTT,CASSYSRLGRGRTEAFF
TRBJ2-3,-,TRBV9,TRBD1,TGTGCCAGCAGCTCAGAGTTTAGGACAGGGGTGGCAGATACGCAGTATTTT,CASSSEFRTGVADTQYF
TRBJ1-5,once,TRBV6-6,-,TGTGCCAGCAGTTCCAGGATTAGTCAGCCCCAGCATTTT,CASSSRISQPQHF
TRBJ1-1,-,TRBV4-1,-,TGCGCCAGCAGCCAATCCACTCAGGGGACGAACACTGAAGCTTTCTTT,CASSQSTQGTNTEAFF
TRBJ1-1,-,TRBV6-5,-,TGTGCCAGCAGTGCGTTGACAGTAAACACTGAAGCTTTCTTT,CASSALTVNTEAFF
TRBJ2-2,-,TRBV6-4,TRBD1,TGTGCCAGCAGAGAACAGGGGGCGCACACCGGGGAGCTGTTTTTT,CASREQGAHTGELFF
TRBJ1-1,-,TRBV18,-,TGTGCCAGCTCACCACCGAGAGACGTGAACACTGAAGCTTTCTTT,CASSPPRDVNTEAFF
TRBJ1-2,-,TRBV9,-,TGTGCCAGCAGCGTAGACCGCGACAGCTGGGGTGGCTCCACCTTC,CASSVDRDSWGGSTF
TRBJ1-1,-,TRBV9,-,TGTGCCAGCAGCGTAGCGGAGAACACTGAAGCTTTCTTT,CASSVAENTEAFF
TRBJ1-3,-,TRBV5-8,-,TGTGCCAGCAGCGGGGGCTCTGGAAACACCATATATTTT,CASSGGSGNTIYF
TRBJ2-1,-,TRBV19,TRBD2,TGTGCCAGTAGTATCATCCCAAAGCTTAGCGGGAGGGCCCACTACAATGAGCAGTTCTTC,CASSIIPKLSGRAHYNEQFF
TRBJ1-1,-,TRBV7-3,-,TGTGCCAGCAGCTTAAAGACGTTGACGGCGAACACTGAAGCTTTCTTT,CASSLKTLTANTEAFF
TRBJ1-5,-,TRBV28,-,TGTGCCAGCAGTGGGACGTCCCAGCCCCAGCATTTT,CASSGTSQPQHF
TRBJ1-1,-,TRBV27,-,TGTGCCAGCAGTTTTGGGTCCCGGCGGACGAACACTGAAGCTTTCTTT,CASSFGSRRTNTEAFF
TRBJ1-3,-,TRBV2,TRBD1,TGTGCCAGCAGTATTCTGGGGACAGGGGCCCAGGGGGATCACACCATATATTTT,CASSILGTGAQGDHTIYF
TRBJ2-5,-,TRBV19,-,TGTGCCAGTACAGGGCGAGAGACCCAGTACTTC,CASTGRETQYF
TRBJ2-7,-,TRBV18,TRBD1,TGTGCCAGCTCACCACCCGGGTGGACAGGGGGCTTGTCCGAGCAGTACTTC,CASSPPGWTGGLSEQYF
TRBJ1-2,-,TRBV5-4,-,TGTGCCAGCAGCCAAGCAGGGGCTTTCTATGGCTACACCTTC,CASSQAGAFYGYTF
TRBJ1-3,-,TRBV29-1,-,TGCAGCGTTGATTGGTTAGGGACGGTATATTTT,CSVDWLGTVYF
TRBJ1-1,-,TRBV27,TRBD1,TGTGCCAGCAGTTTTTCCGGGACAGGGGACACTGAAGCTTTCTTT,CASSFSGTGDTEAFF
TRBJ1-1,-,TRBV7-3,-,TGTGCCAGCACCAAGGGCGGGGTAACTGAAGCTTTCTTT,CASTKGGVTEAFF
TRBJ2-1,-,TRBV2,-,TGTGCCAGCAAACAGACAGCTAACAATGAGCAGTTCTTC,CASKQTANNEQFF
TRBJ2-1,-,TRBV5-1,-,TGCGCCAGCAGCTTGGAGGGGGAGCCCAAACTTCGGCAGTTCTTC,CASSLEGEPKLRQFF
TRBJ1-1,-,TRBV19,TRBD1,TGTGCTACAAGACAGGGATCATATCGGAACACTGAAGCTTTCTTT,CATRQGSYRNTEAFF
TRBJ1-2,-,TRBV6-6,-,TGTGCCAGCAGTTACTCAGCGGGGCGGGGAGGCTACACCTTC,CASSYSAGRGGYTF
TRBJ2-2,once,TRBV11-3,-,TGTGCCAGCAGCTTCTCCAGGGGCACCGGGGAGCTGTTTTTT,CASSFSRGTGELFF
TRBJ2-1,-,TRBV2,TRBD1,TGTGCCAGCAGGGGAGGACAGGGTATAAATGAGCAGTTCTTC,CASRGGQGINEQFF
TRBJ2-2,once,TRBV25-1,TRBD1,TGTGCCAGCAGCCAGGGGGCCTACACCGGGGAGCTGTTTTTT,CASSQGAYTGELFF
TRBJ1-6,-,TRBV5-6,TRBD1,TGTGCCAGCAGCTTGACACCCGGACAGGGGGGTTCACCCCTCCACTTT,CASSLTPGQGGSPLHF
TRBJ2-2,-,TRBV19,-,TGTGCCACTCAGACTAGGTTTGTGTCGATGAACACCGGGGAGCTGTTTTTT,CATQTRFVSMNTGELFF
TRBJ1-1,-,TRBV7-2,-,TGTGCCAGCAGCTTACTGAGGACCGCATACACTGAAGCTTTCTTT,CASSLLRTAYTEAFF
TRBJ2-2,few,TRBV19,-,TGTGCCAGCCTCGGCGTTGCCAACACCGGGGAGCTGTTTTTT,CASLGVANTGELFF